What follows are 23 T cell receptor beta chains derived from one specimen sequenced in a study of shared clonotypes between healthy human individuals. The method was immunoSEQ multiplex PCR; TCRdb's version includes in-frame clones alone and lacks a portion of them. The table records around 2,000,000 clones, about 94% of them present only once. Positive CCR7 selection of CD45RO-negative cells yielded the naive CD8 cells, and terminally differentiated effector memory CD45RA+ cells were excluded. Source material: naive CD8+ T cells sorted from blood. These receptors were collected from a man between 18 and 29 years old in good health.

This rearrangement joins TRBV4-3 to TRBJ1-1; weak D call: TRBD1 (5 bases). Germline V gives CDR1 LGHNA, CDR2 YSLEER. CDR3 size: 15 residues. Trimming cost V 0 bases and J 1 base, with 9 bases left between them. This chain's CDR3 is CASSQDRGANTEAFF. The CDR3 DNA is TGCGCCAGCAGCCAAGATCGCGGGGCGAACACTGAAGCTTTCTTT.

The genes are TRBV7-6 and TRBJ2-3; D unresolved. The V and J ends lost 6 bases and 2 bases respectively, with 9 bases between them. This CDR3 is 13 amino acids long. Germline-derived CDR1 and CDR2 are SGHVS and FNYEAQ. The chain's CDR3 is CASRREVTDTQYF. CDR3 nucleotide sequence: TGTGCCAGCAGAAGGGAAGTCACAGATACGCAGTATTTT. The variable domain in full, with the rest retrieved from reference TRBV7-6 and TRBJ2-3, is GAGVSQSPRYKVTKRGQDVALRCDPISGHVSLYWYRQALGQGPEFLTYFNYEAQQDKSGLPNDRFSAERPEGSISTLTIQRTEQRDSAMYRCASRREVTDTQYFGPGTRLTVL.

This rearrangement joins TRBV5-1 to TRBJ2-5; D ambiguous. The CDR3 has 13 amino acids. V was pared by 0 bases and J by 5 bases, with 8 bases between. The germline gives CDR1 SGHRS, CDR2 YFSETQ. The CDR3 here is CASSLGISETQYF. CDR3 DNA sequence: TGCGCCAGCAGCTTGGGGATCTCGGAGACCCAGTACTTC.

The table lists this clone with a count of one. The chain uses TRBV28 and TRBJ1-6; D is unclear. V lost 3 bases, J lost 10 bases, and 7 bases lay in between. CDR3 length: 12 residues. Germline lookup yields CDR1 MDHEN and CDR2 SYDVKM. CDR3 amino acids: CASSFYESPLHF. The CDR3 bases are TGTGCCAGCAGTTTCTATGAGTCACCCCTCCACTTT. The whole variable domain, remainder taken from reference TRBV28 and TRBJ1-6, is DVKVTQSSRYLVKRTGEKVFLECVQDMDHENMFWYRQDPGLGLRLIYFSYDVKMKEKGDIPEGYSVSREKKERFSLILESASTNQTSMYLCASSFYESPLHFGNGTRLTVT.

The chain joins TRBV6-6 to TRBJ1-3; no firm D call. The CDR3 has 13 residues. Per germline, CDR1 MNHNY and CDR2 SVGAGI (reference sequence). Trimming removed 4 bases from V and 9 bases from J, with 13 bases in between. CDR3 amino acids: CASSSVGPTTIYF. The CDR3 nucleotides are TGTGCCAGCAGTTCGGTGGGCCCCACCACCATATATTTT.

This clone was counted between two and nine times. The chain joins TRBV30 to TRBJ1-1; D is unresolved. This CDR3 has 13 residues. Trimming pared 4 bases from V and 6 bases from J, leaving 15 bases between. Germline CDR1 reads GTSNPN; CDR2 reads SVGIG (reference sequence). CDR3 residues: CAWTPRELPEAFF. The CDR3 region has the DNA TGTGCCTGGACCCCAAGGGAGCTACCTGAAGCTTTCTTT. Using reference TRBV30 and TRBJ1-1 for the parts outside the CDR3, the full variable domain is SQTIHQWPATLVQPVGSPLSLECTVEGTSNPNLYWYRQAAGRGLQLLFYSVGIGQISSEVPQNLSASRPQDRQFILSSKKLLLSDSGFYLCAWTPRELPEAFFGQGTRLTVV.

The chain uses TRBV6-6 and TRBJ1-2, with 11 bases that match TRBD1. This CDR3 spans 13 amino acids. Germline trimming cut 8 bases from V and 7 bases from J; bases unmatched to any gene: 6. CDR1 and CDR2 from the germline V gene are MNHNY and SVGAGI (reference sequence). The CDR3 reads CASGGQGDSGYTF. CDR3 bases: TGTGCCAGCGGGGGACAGGGGGACTCTGGCTACACCTTC.

The V call is TRBV18, the J call TRBJ2-6; D gene ambiguous. CDR3 length: 13 residues. V was clipped by 6 bases and J by 9 bases, with 12 bases between them. The germline V gene has CDR1 KGHSH and CDR2 LQKENI. The CDR3 spells CASSTSSLNVLTF. The DNA of the CDR3 is TGTGCCAGCTCGACCTCCTCCCTCAACGTCCTGACTTTC.

The V and J genes are TRBV11-2 and TRBJ1-2, with D hard to call. This CDR3 has 14 residues. V was shortened by 4 bases and J by 4 bases, with 13 bases between the two germline ends. Germline CDR1 and CDR2: SGHAT and FQNNGV. The CDR3 region has the DNA TGTGCCAGCAGCTCTGAAACTTATGGCTATGGCTACACCTTC. Amino acids: CASSSETYGYGYTF.

This clone occurred a few times. This sequence joins TRBV28 and TRBJ2-2; TRBD1 might be the D (6 bases). Looked up from germline, CDR1 is MDHEN and CDR2 is SYDVKM. V lost 3 bases and J 1 base, leaving 9 bases between the germline ends. The CDR3 extends over 15 amino acids. The CDR3 nucleotides are TGTGCCAGCAGTTTCTGGACAGAGAACACCGGGGAGCTGTTTTTT. The encoded protein is CASSFWTENTGELFF.

J is TRBJ2-7 and V is TRBV27, with 9 bases fitting TRBD1. The CDR3 loop spans 16 amino acids. Trimming took 6 bases from V and 6 from J; bases not matched to a gene: 15. Per the germline V gene, CDR1 is MNHEY and CDR2 is SMNVEV (reference sequence). CDR3 in amino acids: CASSLLTLGQGGEQYF. The CDR3 DNA sequence: TGTGCCAGCAGCCTACTAACGCTGGGACAGGGCGGCGAGCAGTACTTC.

V and J are TRBV14 and TRBJ1-6, with D possibly being TRBD1 (5 bases). V shed 6 bases and J shed 10 bases, with 13 bases lying between them. The germline gives CDR1 SGHDN, CDR2 FVKESK. The CDR3 totals 13 residues. CDR3 coding DNA: TGTGCCAGCAGTCACGCGGGGCTCTCACCCCTCCACTTT. Translated, it gives CASSHAGLSPLHF.

This clone was observed a handful of times. The identical CDR3 is also encoded by other nucleotide sequences in the sample. The chain joins TRBV5-1 to TRBJ2-3; D perhaps matches TRBD2 (7 bases). This CDR3 is built from 15 residues. Germline CDR1 and CDR2: SGHRS and YFSETQ. Deletions cut 1 base from V and 6 bases from J, with 15 bases between. In DNA form, the CDR3 reads TGCGCCAGCAGCTTGTCCGAGGGGGGGCCCGATACGCAGTATTTT. Translating it yields CASSLSEGGPDTQYF.

The chain recombines TRBV7-9 with TRBJ2-2; 7 bases are shared with TRBD1. Germline CDR1 is SEHNR and CDR2 is FQNEAQ (reference sequence). The trim removed 5 bases at V and 7 bases at J, leaving 13 bases unmatched. The CDR3 contains 16 residues. CDR3 sequence: CASSPPLGGTDGELFF. In DNA form, the CDR3 reads TGTGCCAGCAGCCCCCCCCTAGGGGGCACAGACGGGGAGCTGTTTTTT.

The J gene is TRBJ1-1, the V gene TRBV19; a possible D gene is TRBD1 (5 bases). The V end was cut by 8 bases, the J end by 5 bases, with 15 bases between. Per germline, CDR1 LNHDA and CDR2 SQIVND (reference sequence). This CDR3 is built from 13 residues. CDR3 sequence: CASSTVEWTEAFF. Written as DNA, the CDR3 is TGTGCCAGTTCGACAGTCGAGTGGACTGAAGCTTTCTTT.

Only a few counts were recorded for this clone. The sample has other DNA sequences that encode this CDR3 too. J is TRBJ2-7 and V is TRBV7-9; D is unclear. Germline assignment: CDR1 SEHNR and CDR2 FQNEAQ (reference sequence). The V and J ends lost 4 bases and 0 bases respectively, with 7 bases between them. CDR3 length: 13 residues. CDR3 DNA sequence: TGTGCCAGCAGCTCGGACGGCTCCTACGAGCAGTACTTC. Translating gives CASSSDGSYEQYF.

This clone was observed once. The chain combines TRBV6-6 with TRBJ1-4; the match to TRBD1 covers 8 bases. The germline gives CDR1 MNHNY, CDR2 SVGAGI (reference sequence). J lost 4 bases, V lost 2 bases, and 3 bases had no gene match. This CDR3 contains 15 residues. The CDR3: CASSYAGQVNEKLFF. CDR3 coding DNA: TGTGCCAGCAGTTACGCGGGACAGGTTAATGAAAAACTGTTTTTT.

Comment on this clone: Germline is not matched at one junction end, which may reflect a read error. The J gene is TRBJ1-5, the V gene TRBV5-6; D is possibly TRBD1 (5 bases). Germline V gene data show CDR1 as SGHDT and CDR2 as YYEEEE. The CDR3 contains 15 residues. Here the CDR3 reads CASSRNGGNNLPQHF. The CDR3 DNA follows: TGTGCCAGCAGCCGAAATGGGGGGAATAATCTGCCCCAGCATTTT.

This chain links TRBV10-1 with TRBJ1-5; D gene uncertain. The length of the CDR3 is 13 residues. CDR1 is WNHNN and CDR2 is SYGVQD in the germline V gene (reference sequence). V was cut by 4 bases and J by 8 bases, with 12 bases left in between. The CDR3 DNA follows: TGCGCCAGCAGTGGAGGGAGGGAAGAGCCCCAGCATTTT. Its translation is CASSGGREEPQHF.

The chain couples TRBV29-1 to TRBJ2-7; 8 bases align to TRBD2. Germline CDR1 reads SQVTM; CDR2 reads ANQGSEA. V dropped 8 bases and J dropped 2; count of bases not matched to a gene: 8. The CDR3 is made up of 13 amino acids. CDR3 DNA sequence: TGCAGCATCCGATCGCGGGGGGCCTACGAGCAGTACTTC. Its protein is CSIRSRGAYEQYF.

V is TRBV30 and J is TRBJ2-3; D not resolved. The V and J ends lost 0 bases and 2 bases respectively, with 12 bases between them. The CDR3 runs 15 residues. From germline, CDR1 is GTSNPN and CDR2 SVGIG (reference sequence). The CDR3 bases are TGTGCCTGGAGTGTAGTGCAGATCTACACAGATACGCAGTATTTT. Translated: CAWSVVQIYTDTQYF.

The rearrangement links TRBV2 to TRBJ2-3; maybe TRBD2 (5 bases). V lost 4 bases, J lost 2 bases, and 7 bases lay in between. The CDR3 loop spans 13 amino acids. CDR1 is SNHLY and CDR2 is FYNNEI in the germline V gene. The CDR3 reads CASSGSDTDTQYF. The CDR3 DNA sequence: TGTGCCAGCAGTGGTAGCGACACAGATACGCAGTATTTT.

Concerning this clone: This sample also contains other DNA sequences that code for the same CDR3. V gene TRBV5-4 combines with J gene TRBJ1-1, with a tentative D call TRBD1 (6 bases). CDR3 length: 13 residues. V lost 2 bases and J lost 4, with 9 bases in between. Germline V gives CDR1 SGHNT, CDR2 YYREEE (reference sequence). CDR3 loop: CASSLGQLTEAFF. CDR3 nucleotide sequence: TGTGCCAGCAGCTTAGGACAGCTCACTGAAGCTTTCTTT.